Each of the 20 T cell receptor beta chains below was sequenced from the same sample in a study of shared clonotypes between healthy human individuals. Generated by immunoSEQ multiplex PCR, the TCRdb table keeps only in-frame clones and is missing some. The sample has about 1 million clones, under 80% seen once; the top ten hold roughly 1.4%. The sequenced material came from memory CD4+ T cells sorted from blood. Documented subset: CD45RA-negative fraction. These receptors originate from a man aged 18-30 years in good health.

In DNA, the CDR3 is TGTGCCAGTAGTATTAAGGGGACGGCAGATACGCAGTATTTT. Its protein product is CASSIKGTADTQYF. The V call is TRBV19, the J call TRBJ2-3; D assignment may be TRBD1 or TRBD2 (5 bases each). Germline CDR1 is LNHDA and CDR2 is SQIVND (reference sequence). V gave up 3 bases and J gave up 4 bases, with 11 bases separating them. This CDR3 comprises 14 residues.

The chain uses TRBV5-6 and TRBJ2-7; D gene unclear. This CDR3 is built from 13 residues. In germline, CDR1 is SGHDT, CDR2 YYEEEE. V dropped 7 bases and J dropped 5 bases, with 16 bases sitting between them. The CDR3 reads CASGKTATDEQYF. CDR3 nucleotides: TGTGCCAGCGGAAAGACCGCCACCGACGAGCAGTACTTC.

This clone was seen a single time. V gene TRBV2 combines with J gene TRBJ2-5; D unclear. With 8 bases removed from V and 5 bases from J, the gap between germline ends came to 12 bases. The germline V gene has CDR1 SNHLY and CDR2 FYNNEI. The CDR3 sequence is 12 residues long. This CDR3 reads CASCELVETQYF. The CDR3 region has the DNA TGTGCCAGCTGCGAATTGGTCGAGACCCAGTACTTC. The variable domain in full, completed from reference TRBV2 and TRBJ2-5, reads EPEVTQTPSHQVTQMGQEVILRCVPISNHLYFYWYRQILGQKVEFLVSFYNNEISEKSEIFDDQFSVERPDGSNFTLKIRSTKLEDSAMYFCASCELVETQYFGPGTRLLVL.

Only a few counts were recorded for this clone. This chain links TRBV5-1 with TRBJ1-3; D is unresolved. The length of the CDR3 is 18 residues. Germline V gives CDR1 SGHRS, CDR2 YFSETQ. Trimming took off 0 bases at V and 0 bases at J, with 16 bases between the two ends. CDR3 in amino acids: CASSLGGPRVSSGNTIYF. DNA of the CDR3: TGCGCCAGCAGCTTGGGGGGTCCGAGGGTAAGCTCTGGAAACACCATATATTTT. The full variable domain, completed using reference TRBV5-1 and TRBJ1-3, is KAGVTQTPRYLIKTRGQQVTLSCSPISGHRSVSWYQQTPGQGLQFLFEYFSETQRNKGNFPGRFSGRQFSNSRSEMNVSTLELGDSALYLCASSLGGPRVSSGNTIYFGEGSWLTVV.

The chain couples TRBV7-2 to TRBJ2-1; 12 bases match TRBD2. In germline, CDR1 is SGHTA, CDR2 FQGNSA. This CDR3 comprises 16 residues. V dropped 5 bases and J dropped 1; count of bases not matched to a gene: 3. In DNA, the CDR3 is TGTGCCAGCAGCCCCACTAGCGGGAGGTCCTACAATGAGCAGTTCTTC. This encodes CASSPTSGRSYNEQFF. The full variable domain, completed using reference TRBV7-2 and TRBJ2-1, is GAGVSQSPSNKVTEKGKDVELRCDPISGHTALYWYRQSLGQGLEFLIYFQGNSAPDKSGLPSDRFSAERTGGSVSTLTIQRTQQEDSAVYLCASSPTSGRSYNEQFFGPGTRLTVL.

The V and J genes are TRBV5-1 and TRBJ2-1; D ambiguous. Trimming shortened V by 4 bases and J by 0 bases, and 14 bases separated the two germline ends. The CDR3 sequence is 16 residues long. The germline gives CDR1 SGHRS, CDR2 YFSETQ. The CDR3 is CASSPSPASSYNEQFF. For the CDR3, the DNA is TGCGCCAGCAGCCCCTCCCCGGCCAGCTCCTACAATGAGCAGTTCTTC.

The chain uses TRBV30 and TRBJ2-7, with TRBD2 identical over 9 bases. The CDR3 contains 14 residues. The germline gives CDR1 GTSNPN, CDR2 SVGIG (reference sequence). The V gene end was trimmed by 0 bases and the J gene end by 3 bases; junction bases not matched to a gene: 3. CDR3 region: CAWSVGTSNYEQYF. CDR3 coding DNA: TGTGCCTGGAGTGTGGGGACTAGCAACTACGAGCAGTACTTC.

This clone was found a few times. CDR3 bases: TGTGCCAGCACCCGGGCCACCGGGGAGCTGTTTTTT. It is translated as CASTRATGELFF. The chain recombines TRBV18 with TRBJ2-2; no reliable D call. CDR3 size: 12 residues. CDR1 and CDR2 from the germline V gene are KGHSH and LQKENI. Trimming stripped 8 bases from V and 4 bases from J, with 8 bases between. The full variable domain, rest sourced from reference TRBV18 and TRBJ2-2, is NAGVMQNPRHLVRRRGQEARLRCSPMKGHSHVYWYRQLPEEGLKFMVYLQKENIIDESGMPKERFSAEFPKEGPSILRIQQVVRGDSAAYFCASTRATGELFFGEGSRLTVL.

The chain uses TRBV11-3 and TRBJ2-2, with TRBD2 matching over 10 bases. The V segment lost 5 bases and the J segment 2 bases; nucleotides outside the gene matches: 11. Germline V CDR1 and CDR2: SGHNT, YENEEA. The CDR3 loop spans 18 amino acids. The CDR3 DNA reads as TGTGCCAGCAGCCCAACGTTTAGCGGGGGGTACAACACCGGGGAGCTGTTTTTT. The encoded protein is CASSPTFSGGYNTGELFF.

The chain is built from TRBV5-4 and TRBJ1-2; 8 positions match TRBD1. This CDR3 has 15 residues. The junction had 10 bases not matched to a gene; V was cut back by 3 bases and J by 6 bases. CDR1 is SGHNT, CDR2 YYREEE, per germline (reference sequence). The CDR3: CASSSQKAGGHGYTF. Written as DNA, the CDR3 is TGTGCCAGCAGCTCCCAGAAGGCAGGGGGCCATGGCTACACCTTC.

The rearrangement joins TRBV6-1 to TRBJ1-1; weak D call: TRBD1 (6 bases). Trimming shortened V by 6 bases and J by 4 bases, and 18 bases separated the two germline ends. This CDR3 has 15 residues. Germline V gene sequence: CDR1 MNHNS, CDR2 SASEGT. CDR3 region: CASRPALGGGTEAFF. The CDR3 nucleotides are TGTGCCAGCAGGCCGGCACTGGGGGGCGGCACTGAAGCTTTCTTT.

In its sample, this clone was seen once. The chain carries TRBV28 and TRBJ2-4; a possible D gene is TRBD1 (6 bases). CDR3 length equals 16 residues. The germline CDR1 and CDR2 sequences are MDHEN and SYDVKM. V lost 2 bases and J 7 bases, leaving 18 bases between the germline ends. CDR3 amino acids: CASSLASRGDLNIQYF. CDR3 sequence (DNA): TGTGCCAGCAGTTTAGCTAGCAGGGGCGATTTGAACATTCAGTACTTC.

V and J are TRBV6-5 and TRBJ1-1, with D tentatively TRBD1 (6 bases). Between the trimmed V and J ends, which lost 5 bases and 8 bases, there was a span of 12 bases. The V gene's germline CDR1 is MNHEY and CDR2 SVGAGI. The CDR3 has 12 residues. The CDR3, as DNA: TGTGCCAGCAGTCCCGCCGGGACAGAAGCTTTCTTT. Amino acids: CASSPAGTEAFF.

The rearrangement joins TRBV28 to TRBJ1-2; D possibly corresponds to TRBD1 (5 bases). Germline assignment: CDR1 MDHEN and CDR2 SYDVKM. This CDR3 is 15 amino acids long. The V and J ends lost 5 bases and 1 base respectively, with 14 bases between them. The CDR3 here is CASSIPGRVNYGYTF. The CDR3 bases are TGTGCCAGCAGTATCCCGGGACGTGTTAACTATGGCTACACCTTC.

J is TRBJ2-3 and V is TRBV2; TRBD2 might be the D (5 bases). CDR1 and CDR2 from the germline V gene are SNHLY and FYNNEI. Between the trimmed V and J ends, which lost 5 bases and 4 bases, there was a span of 16 bases. The CDR3 is made up of 15 amino acids. The DNA of the CDR3 is TGTGCCAGCAGTCCAACTAGGGCTGTGCCAGATACGCAGTATTTT. It encodes CASSPTRAVPDTQYF. Full variable domain (missing parts from reference TRBV2 and TRBJ2-3): EPEVTQTPSHQVTQMGQEVILRCVPISNHLYFYWYRQILGQKVEFLVSFYNNEISEKSEIFDDQFSVERPDGSNFTLKIRSTKLEDSAMYFCASSPTRAVPDTQYFGPGTRLTVL.

The J gene is TRBJ2-1, the V gene TRBV11-3, with D tentatively TRBD1 (6 bases). CDR3 length equals 15 residues. From germline, CDR1 is SGHNT and CDR2 YENEEA. The V end lost 1 base, the J end lost 1 base, and 8 bases lay between the germline ends. The CDR3 DNA sequence: TGTGCCAGCAGCTTAGGACAGGCGTCCTACAATGAGCAGTTCTTC. Translating it yields CASSLGQASYNEQFF.

This clone was observed a handful of times. The chain has TRBV19 and TRBJ1-5, with D possibly matching TRBD1 (5 bases). Germline loops: CDR1 LNHDA, CDR2 SQIVND (reference sequence). Trimming took off 3 bases at V and 0 bases at J, with 9 bases between the two ends. CDR3 length: 15 residues. CDR3 amino acids: CASSMGVYSNQPQHF. The DNA for the CDR3 is TGTGCCAGTAGTATGGGGGTTTATAGCAATCAGCCCCAGCATTTT.

The chain recombines TRBV19 with TRBJ1-5; 9 bases are a match to TRBD1. Germline CDR1 and CDR2: LNHDA and SQIVND (reference sequence). V lost 4 bases and J lost 1; bases outside the gene matches: 5. CDR3 length: 16 amino acids. CDR3 DNA sequence: TGTGCCAGTAGTACGTTGGACAGGGGCAGCAATCAGCCCCAGCATTTT. Encoded protein: CASSTLDRGSNQPQHF.

The rearrangement uses TRBV19 and TRBJ1-2; D might be TRBD1 (6 bases). This CDR3 has 12 amino acids. Germline values: CDR1 LNHDA, CDR2 SQIVND (reference sequence). With 3 bases removed from V and 8 bases from J, the gap between germline ends came to 10 bases. The CDR3 nucleotides are TGTGCCAGTAGTATGGGGGGCAGAGGCTACACCTTC. Translation: CASSMGGRGYTF.

In DNA, the CDR3 is TGCGCCAGCAGTGGGCTAGCGGTACAAGCCTACGAGCAGTACTTC. Protein: CASSGLAVQAYEQYF. The chain links TRBV10-2 to TRBJ2-7, with 7 bases aligning to TRBD2. CDR1 and CDR2 (germline): WSHSY, SAAADI. The V and J ends lost 4 bases and 2 bases, in that order; junction bases with no gene match: 8. This CDR3 has 15 amino acids.